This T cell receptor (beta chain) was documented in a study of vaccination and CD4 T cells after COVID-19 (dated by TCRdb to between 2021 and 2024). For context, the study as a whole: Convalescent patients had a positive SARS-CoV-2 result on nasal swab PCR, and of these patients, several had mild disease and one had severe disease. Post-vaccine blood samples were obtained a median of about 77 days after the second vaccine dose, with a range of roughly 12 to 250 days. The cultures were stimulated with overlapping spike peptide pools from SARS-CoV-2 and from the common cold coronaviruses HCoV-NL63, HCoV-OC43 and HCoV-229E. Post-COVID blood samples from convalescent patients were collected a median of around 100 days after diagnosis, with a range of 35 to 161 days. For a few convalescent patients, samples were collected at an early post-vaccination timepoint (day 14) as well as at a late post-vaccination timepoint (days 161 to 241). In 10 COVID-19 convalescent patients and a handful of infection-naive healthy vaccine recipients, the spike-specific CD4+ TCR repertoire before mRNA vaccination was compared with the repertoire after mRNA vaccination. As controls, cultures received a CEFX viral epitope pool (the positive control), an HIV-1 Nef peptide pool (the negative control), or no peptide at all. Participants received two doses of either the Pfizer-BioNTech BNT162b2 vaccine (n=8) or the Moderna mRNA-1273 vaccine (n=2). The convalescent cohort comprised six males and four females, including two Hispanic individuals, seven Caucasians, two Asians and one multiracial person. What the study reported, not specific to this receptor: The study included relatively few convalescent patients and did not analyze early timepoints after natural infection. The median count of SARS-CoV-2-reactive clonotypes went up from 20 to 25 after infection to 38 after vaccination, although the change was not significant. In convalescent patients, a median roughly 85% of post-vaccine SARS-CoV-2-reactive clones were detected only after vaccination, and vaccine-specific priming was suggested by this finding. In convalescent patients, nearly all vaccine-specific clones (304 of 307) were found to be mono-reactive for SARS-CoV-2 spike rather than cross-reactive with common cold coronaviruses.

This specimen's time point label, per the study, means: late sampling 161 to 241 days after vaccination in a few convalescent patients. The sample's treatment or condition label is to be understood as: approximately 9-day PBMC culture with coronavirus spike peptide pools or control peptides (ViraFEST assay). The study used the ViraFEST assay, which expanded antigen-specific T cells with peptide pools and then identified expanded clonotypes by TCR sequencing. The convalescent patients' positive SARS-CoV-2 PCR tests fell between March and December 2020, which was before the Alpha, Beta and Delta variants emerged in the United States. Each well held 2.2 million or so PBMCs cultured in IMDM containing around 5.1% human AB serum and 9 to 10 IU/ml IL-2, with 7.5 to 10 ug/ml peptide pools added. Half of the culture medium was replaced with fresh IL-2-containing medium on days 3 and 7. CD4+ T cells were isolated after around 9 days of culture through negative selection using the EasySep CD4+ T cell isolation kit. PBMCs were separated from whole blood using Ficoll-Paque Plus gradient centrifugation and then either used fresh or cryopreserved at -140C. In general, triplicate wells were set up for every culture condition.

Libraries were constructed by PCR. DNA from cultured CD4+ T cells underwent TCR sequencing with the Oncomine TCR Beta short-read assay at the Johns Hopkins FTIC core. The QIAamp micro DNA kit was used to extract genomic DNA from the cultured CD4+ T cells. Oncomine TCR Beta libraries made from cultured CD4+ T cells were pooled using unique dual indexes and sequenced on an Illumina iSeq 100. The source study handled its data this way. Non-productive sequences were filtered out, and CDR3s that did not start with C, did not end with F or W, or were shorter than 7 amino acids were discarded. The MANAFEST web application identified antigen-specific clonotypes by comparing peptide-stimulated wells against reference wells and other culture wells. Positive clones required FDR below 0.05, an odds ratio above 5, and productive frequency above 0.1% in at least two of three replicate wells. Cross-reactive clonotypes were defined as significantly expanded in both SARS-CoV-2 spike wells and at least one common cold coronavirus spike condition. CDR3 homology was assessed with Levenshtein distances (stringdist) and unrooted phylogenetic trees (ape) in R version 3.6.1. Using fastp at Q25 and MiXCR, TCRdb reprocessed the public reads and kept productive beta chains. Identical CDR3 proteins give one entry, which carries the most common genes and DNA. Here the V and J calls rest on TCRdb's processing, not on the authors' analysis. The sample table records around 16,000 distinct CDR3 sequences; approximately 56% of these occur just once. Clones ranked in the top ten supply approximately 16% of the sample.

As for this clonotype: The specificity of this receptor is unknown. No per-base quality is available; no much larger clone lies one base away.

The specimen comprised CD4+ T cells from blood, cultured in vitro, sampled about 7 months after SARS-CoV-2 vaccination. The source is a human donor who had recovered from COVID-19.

The CDR3 sequence is CSAIGAKGAFF. The DNA reads TGCAGTGCTATCGGTGCGAAGGGGGCTTTCTTT. The chain is assembled from TRBV20-1 and TRBJ1-1; TRBD1 could be the D gene, as 5 bases match. Spanning cysteine to phenylalanine, the CDR3 consists of 11 amino acids. The DNA shown is the 33-base CDR3, in frame from base 1. Taken from the germline V gene (reference sequence), the CDR1 and CDR2 loops are DFQATT and SNEGSKA. V is cut by 4 bases and J by 11 bases, and the space between the germline ends is 14 bases.